This TCR beta chain was recorded in a study of spatial heterogeneity in lung cancer (dated by TCRdb to between 2018 and 2020). About the full investigation: More beta-chain than alpha-chain transcripts were consistently detected, likely reflecting higher beta-chain transcript abundance. In the raw uncorrected reads, each unique combination of TCR and UMI appeared on average more than ten times. TCR alpha and beta repertoires were quantitatively compared across multiple tumor regions, matched nontumor lung and blood in non-small cell lung cancer. TCR repertoire features were related to nonsynonymous mutation counts determined by whole-exome sequencing of tumor tissue. Both alpha and beta chains were TCR-sequenced in hundreds of tumor regions, 64 matched nontumor lung samples and approximately 50 PBMC samples obtained at surgery.

This clonotype has more than one count but fewer than ten. Its binding antigen is unknown. The record has no base qualities; no much larger clone is one base away. Library creation used 5' RACE. Sequencing used a NextSeq 500. In the TCR library protocol, a unique molecular identifier was attached to each TCR cDNA molecule so that PCR and sequencing errors could be corrected. In the source study's methods: TCR identification, UMI-based error correction and CDR3 extraction were performed with Decombinator tools. TCRs above a frequency of 2 per 1,000, corresponding to the top 1% of the tumor frequency distribution, were defined as expanded. Renyi diversity was calculated using the R vegan package after each repertoire was subsampled 100 times to 5,000 TCRs. To build CDR3 similarity networks, amino acid triplet string-kernel similarity was used, and CDR3s were connected when their pairwise similarity was above 0.82. TCRdb reworked the public reads: Q25 trimming with fastp, MiXCR clone assembly, productive beta chains retained. Rows with a matching CDR3 protein are joined into one entry that keeps the most common DNA and genes. None of the V and J calls come from the authors' own analysis; TCRdb made them. A total of over 9,500 distinct CDR3 sequences appear in this sample, about 17% of them only once. The ten largest clones take up roughly half of the sample.

Taken with the paper, the label for time point translates to: sample taken at primary tumor resection. For TCR sequencing, whole RNA was extracted from tumor and nontumor lung tissue, or from cryopreserved PBMC samples, and no cell sorting was done. Donors were over 60 patients with early-stage, untreated non-small cell lung cancer from the lung TRACERx cohort. A patient was chosen for TCR sequencing only when enough RNA was available from at least two tumor regions. CDR1 and CDR2 were assigned from the germline V gene as MDHEN and SYDVKM. V is pruned by 6 bases and J by 3 bases, leaving 14 bases of the junction without a gene match. The CDR3 covers 16 residues, taking in both the cysteine and the phenylalanine. Just the 48-base CDR3 DNA is kept, in frame starting at base 1. Results and caveats for the whole study, not just this receptor: Ubiquitous expanded tumor TCRs were detected in blood more often at tumor resection than at routine follow-up. Additional single-cell paired TCR alpha and beta sequencing was considered necessary to confirm, at a functional level, the hypothesis that regional TCRs recognize regional mutations.

The chain was built from TRBV28 and TRBJ2-7; TRBD1 aligns with 7 central bases. The receptor comes from a male donor with early-stage non-small cell lung cancer. This specimen consisted of PBMCs, obtained at surgery. Here the CDR3 is given as CASSSNNPGQLYEQYF. The bases are TGTGCCAGCAGCTCAAATAACCCGGGACAGCTCTACGAGCAGTACTTC.